Below are 8 T cell receptor beta chains sequenced from a single sample in a study of cytomegalovirus exposure and HLA in healthy donors. This PCR relied on a set of 60 Vbeta primers and 13 Jbeta primers. The assay was immunoSEQ multiplex PCR, and TCRdb's table has in-frame clones only and misses some. The table lists some 150,000 clones, around 9.7% of them singletons. The sample was PBMCs. All receptors derive from a man aged 50-60 years in good health and CMV-seronegative.

In its sample, this clone was seen a few times. The chain uses TRBV5-1 and TRBJ2-5; D possibly corresponds to TRBD2 (6 bases). The CDR3 spans 14 residues. V lost 0 bases to trimming and J lost 7 bases, with 13 bases between them. The germline V gene has CDR1 SGHRS and CDR2 YFSETQ. DNA for the CDR3: TGCGCCAGCAGCTTGGAACAGACGCGGGGGACCCAGTACTTC. As protein: CASSLEQTRGTQYF.

Remarks on this clone: One end of the junction fails to match germline, which may point to a read error. The chain couples TRBV6-5 to TRBJ1-5, with a tentative D call TRBD1 (6 bases). The CDR3 sequence is 14 residues long. Looked up from germline, CDR1 is MNHEY and CDR2 is SVGAGI. The CDR3 region is CASSSDRSNQPQNF. Written as DNA, the CDR3 is TGTGCCAGCAGTTCGGACAGAAGCAATCAGCCCCAGAATTTT.

This clone was found a few times. The rearrangement joins TRBV5-1 to TRBJ2-5, with 7 bases matching TRBD2. V shed 5 bases, J shed 0 bases, and the junction held 10 bases outside the gene matches. The CDR3 totals 16 residues. Germline lookup yields CDR1 SGHRS and CDR2 YFSETQ. The CDR3 coding sequence is TGCGCCAGCAGTTCGTTGGCGGGGGTGTACCAAGAGACCCAGTACTTC. Protein product: CASSSLAGVYQETQYF.

V and J are TRBV27 and TRBJ1-5; D unclear. The CDR3 covers 12 residues. The V end lost 4 bases, the J end lost 3 bases, and 4 bases lay between the germline ends. CDR1 and CDR2 from the germline V gene are MNHEY and SMNVEV (reference sequence). The CDR3 loop is CASSSLNQPQHF. The CDR3 DNA is TGTGCCAGCAGTTCACTCAATCAGCCCCAGCATTTT.

This clone came up a few times. The chain uses TRBV18 and TRBJ2-3, with no clear D. Germline values: CDR1 KGHSH, CDR2 LQKENI. Trimming took off 4 bases at V and 1 base at J, with 9 bases between the two ends. The CDR3 is 14 amino acids. CDR3 amino acids: CASSLLVGTDTQYF. The CDR3 nucleotides read TGTGCCAGCTCACTGCTAGTGGGCACAGATACGCAGTATTTT.

This clone occurred a few times. The chain couples TRBV11-3 to TRBJ2-1; the D gene is possibly TRBD1 (6 bases). The CDR3 length is 11 residues. V shed 4 bases and J shed 10 bases, with 8 bases lying between them. Germline V lookup: CDR1 SGHNT, CDR2 YENEEA. The CDR3 DNA follows: TGTGCCAGCAGCTCCGACAGGGAGCAGTTCTTC. As protein: CASSSDREQFF. Filled out from reference TRBV11-3 and TRBJ2-1, the complete variable domain reads EAGVVQSPRYKIIEKKQPVAFWCNPISGHNTLYWYLQNLGQGPELLIRYENEEAVDDSQLPKDRFSAERLKGVDSTLKIQPAELGDSAVYLCASSSDREQFFGPGTRLTVL.

Only a few counts were recorded for this clone. V gene TRBV14 combines with J gene TRBJ2-7; D is possibly TRBD2 (6 bases). V was trimmed by 8 bases and J by 0 bases, leaving 11 bases between them. The CDR3 has 13 residues. Germline V gene lookup returns CDR1 SGHDN and CDR2 FVKESK. As DNA, the CDR3 is TGTGCCAGCGGGGGAGGTGACTCCTACGAGCAGTACTTC. This sequence encodes CASGGGDSYEQYF.

This clone was counted a few times. V and J are TRBV19 and TRBJ2-3; D may be TRBD1 (6 bases). The CDR3 runs 14 residues. Germline V gene data show CDR1 as LNHDA and CDR2 as SQIVND (reference sequence). Trimming removed 3 bases at V and 0 bases at J, with 7 bases between. In DNA form, the CDR3 reads TGTGCCAGTAGTATGGACAGTAGCACAGATACGCAGTATTTT. This translates into CASSMDSSTDTQYF.